This section outlines one T cell receptor (beta chain) sequence together with its context. Noted time point: peak reinfection, 3 to 8 weeks after reinfection detection. TCR sequencing was done directly ex vivo on sorted cells, without expansion in vitro. Control naive CD8 T cells came from a couple of donors at all three reinfection time points. The data stem from a study of memory CD8 T cells in hepatitis C reinfection. The V and J ends lost 7 bases and 5 bases respectively, with 29 bases between them. This CDR3 comprises 19 residues. Germline assignment: CDR1 MNHEY and CDR2 SMNVEV (reference sequence). Data came from immunoSEQ multiplex PCR; TCRdb stores just in-frame clones and leaves some out. The sample lists about 45,000 clones; over 75% were seen once.

The J gene is TRBJ2-2, the V gene TRBV27; D unclear. The TCR originated in a man aged 18 to 29 with hepatitis C virus infection. What was sequenced was naive CD8+ T cells sorted from blood. The CDR3 DNA sequence: TGTGCCAGCACCGCGGCGGTGGCCGGTAATATGGTTGGGACCGGGGAGCTGTTTTTT. As protein: CASTAAVAGNMVGTGELFF.